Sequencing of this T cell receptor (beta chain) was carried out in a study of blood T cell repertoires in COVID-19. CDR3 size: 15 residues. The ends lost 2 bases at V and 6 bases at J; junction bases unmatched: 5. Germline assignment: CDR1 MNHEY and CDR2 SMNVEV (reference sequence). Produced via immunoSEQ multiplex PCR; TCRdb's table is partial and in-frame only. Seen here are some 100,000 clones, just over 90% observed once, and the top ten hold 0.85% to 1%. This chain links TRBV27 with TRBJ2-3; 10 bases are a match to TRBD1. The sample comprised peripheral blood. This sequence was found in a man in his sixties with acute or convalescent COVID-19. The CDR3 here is CASSLKGQGSDTQYF. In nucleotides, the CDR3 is TGTGCCAGCAGTTTAAAGGGACAGGGGTCCGATACGCAGTATTTT.